Listed here are 21 T cell receptor beta chains from one sample, sequenced in a study of response to subunit inactivated influenza vaccine. TCRdb recomputed calls from the RT-PCR reads with MiXCR, one row per CDR3 protein. The repertoire holds some 550,000 distinct CDR3 sequences, 20% to 25% seen once, with about 2.8% in the top ten. The sample was also reused in another study, on T cells expressing NK-cell markers. That report adds: UMIs were included in TCR beta cDNA generated by 5'RACE template switching.

This specimen was CD4+ T cells sorted from PBMCs, taken about 11 days after vaccination. These receptors all stem from a man aged 50 or older who received an inactivated influenza vaccine.

This CDR3 reads CATARQGTYNEQFF. In DNA, the CDR3 is TGTGCCACCGCTCGACAGGGGACCTACAATGAGCAGTTCTTC. The rearrangement uses TRBV10-3 and TRBJ2-1; 8 bases fit TRBD1. Germline V gene data show CDR1 as ENHRY and CDR2 as SYGVKD. The CDR3 has 14 residues. With V trimmed by 10 bases and J by 2 bases, 7 bases remained unmatched.

The chain is built from TRBV28 and TRBJ2-3, with 8 bases aligning to TRBD1. J was trimmed by 4 bases and V by 6 bases; bases with no gene match: 9. CDR3 length: 15 residues. CDR1 and CDR2 (germline): MDHEN, SYDVKM. The CDR3 DNA follows: TGTGCCAGCAGCTCAACAGGGGGTGGCGCAGATACGCAGTATTTT. Its translation: CASSSTGGGADTQYF. The variable domain in full, completed from reference TRBV28 and TRBJ2-3, reads DVKVTQSSRYLVKRTGEKVFLECVQDMDHENMFWYRQDPGLGLRLIYFSYDVKMKEKGDIPEGYSVSREKKERFSLILESASTNQTSMYLCASSSTGGGADTQYFGPGTRLTVL.

This clonotype was found many times. The rearrangement joins TRBV7-2 to TRBJ2-1, with TRBD1 matching 9 bases. V lost 5 bases, J lost 2 bases, and 4 bases stayed unmatched. The CDR3 contains 15 residues. Germline V gives CDR1 SGHTA, CDR2 FQGNSA. CDR3 loop: CASSPGQGPYNEQFF. DNA of the CDR3: TGTGCCAGCAGCCCAGGACAGGGGCCCTACAATGAGCAGTTCTTC.

V is TRBV20-1 and J is TRBJ2-3, with TRBD2 identical over 10 bases. Trimming cost V 3 bases and J 3 bases; bases outside gene matches: 3. The CDR3 is 14 amino acids. Germline V gives CDR1 DFQATT, CDR2 SNEGSKA (reference sequence). Here the CDR3 DNA reads TGCAGTGCTAGGAGCGGGGGGGGGACAGATACGCAGTATTTT. Translation: CSARSGGGTDTQYF.

CDR3 amino acids: CASSQEGTDSYEQYF. The CDR3 region has the DNA TGTGCCAGCAGCCAAGAAGGGACGGACTCCTACGAGCAGTACTTC. The chain joins TRBV4-2 to TRBJ2-7; either TRBD1 or TRBD2 may fit D (5 bases each). The CDR3 runs to 15 residues. Trimming removed 0 bases at V and 0 bases at J, with 9 bases between. The V gene's germline CDR1 is LGHNA and CDR2 YNFKEQ.

For this clonotype: The junction departs from germline at one end; a sequencing error may be responsible. V is TRBV28 and J is TRBJ2-1; TRBD2 aligns across 8 bases. The germline gives CDR1 MDHEN, CDR2 SYDVKM. The CDR3 length is 12 residues. The CDR3 sequence: CASSTGLARPRF. The CDR3, as DNA: TGTGCCAGCAGCACCGGACTAGCCAGACCCCGCTTC. The full variable domain, with the rest looked up from reference TRBV28 and TRBJ2-1, is DVKVTQSSRYLVKRTGEKVFLECVQDMDHENMFWYRQDPGLGLRLIYFSYDVKMKEKGDIPEGYSVSREKKERFSLILESASTNQTSMYLCASSTGLARPRFGPGTRLTVL.

This chain connects TRBV7-2 to TRBJ1-1; TRBD1 matches at 9 bases. This CDR3 contains 15 residues. Germline V CDR1 and CDR2: SGHTA, FQGNSA. V lost 6 bases to trimming and J lost 1 base; unmatched junction nucleotides: 6. The CDR3 reads CASSRQGGWNTEAFF. DNA for the CDR3: TGTGCCAGCAGTCGACAGGGGGGGTGGAACACTGAAGCTTTCTTT.

This clonotype has ten or more counts. V is TRBV7-2 and J is TRBJ2-7, with no clear D. The CDR3 runs to 16 residues. Germline assignment: CDR1 SGHTA and CDR2 FQGNSA. Trimming stripped 6 bases from V and 1 base from J, with 19 bases between. This CDR3 reads CASSPRSAVGSYEQYF. Written as DNA, the CDR3 is TGTGCCAGCAGTCCGCGGTCGGCGGTGGGGTCCTACGAGCAGTACTTC.

The chain recombines TRBV7-9 with TRBJ2-6; 9 nucleotides align to TRBD1. The CDR3 has 19 amino acids. V shed 5 bases and J 1 base; nucleotides not matched to a gene: 12. CDR1 and CDR2 from the germline V gene are SEHNR and FQNEAQ (reference sequence). The chain's CDR3 is CASSRSTGGALSGANVLTF. The DNA for the CDR3 is TGTGCCAGCAGCCGATCTACAGGGGGCGCGCTTTCTGGGGCCAACGTCCTGACTTTC. Supplemented by reference TRBV7-9 and TRBJ2-6, the full variable domain reads DTGVSQNPRHKITKRGQNVTFRCDPISEHNRLYWYRQTLGQGPEFLTYFQNEAQLEKSRLLSDRFSAERPKGSFSTLEIQRTEQGDSAMYLCASSRSTGGALSGANVLTFGAGSRLTVL.

CDR3 DNA sequence: TGTGCCAGCTCATCCACAGGGTTGGGCACAGATACGCAGTATTTT. This sequence encodes CASSSTGLGTDTQYF. The J gene is TRBJ2-3, the V gene TRBV18, with a possible D match to TRBD1 (6 bases). The germline V and J ends were trimmed by 5 bases and 1 base, with 13 bases remaining between them. The CDR3 consists of 15 residues. The germline gives CDR1 KGHSH, CDR2 LQKENI.

Only a few counts were recorded for this clonotype. The chain joins TRBV29-1 to TRBJ2-2; no reliable D call. The CDR3 covers 12 residues. Trimming shortened V by 6 bases and J by 4 bases, and 9 bases separated the two germline ends. Germline V gives CDR1 SQVTM, CDR2 ANQGSEA. Written as DNA, the CDR3 is TGCAGCGTCCGACCAGGCACCGGGGAGCTGTTTTTT. Translating gives CSVRPGTGELFF.

The V gene is TRBV11-2, the J gene TRBJ2-7, with 10 bases that match TRBD1. The CDR3 totals 15 residues. Trimming cost V 5 bases and J 4 bases; bases outside gene matches: 8. CDR1 and CDR2 (germline): SGHAT, FQNNGV. The CDR3 here is CASSTRQGATYEQYF. The CDR3 DNA reads TGTGCCAGCAGCACGAGACAGGGGGCTACGTACGAGCAGTACTTC.

J is TRBJ2-5 and V is TRBV20-1, with 12 bases that match TRBD2. There are 16 residues in the CDR3. Germline lookup yields CDR1 DFQATT and CDR2 SNEGSKA (reference sequence). The V segment lost 3 bases and the J segment 1 base; nucleotides outside the gene matches: 6. The CDR3 reads CSASPTSGGIQETQYF. Written as DNA, the CDR3 is TGCAGTGCTAGCCCTACTAGCGGGGGGATCCAAGAGACCCAGTACTTC.

This rearrangement joins TRBV3-1 to TRBJ1-1, with D hard to call. V lost 5 bases and J 4 bases, leaving 20 bases between the germline ends. CDR1 is LGHDT and CDR2 is YNNKEL in the germline V gene (reference sequence). The CDR3 sequence is 16 residues long. The CDR3 here is CASSAYVGPRSTEAFF. The CDR3 DNA sequence: TGTGCCAGCAGCGCATACGTTGGGCCGCGCAGCACTGAAGCTTTCTTT.

This clonotype was counted only a few times. This chain uses TRBV28 with TRBJ1-5; a possible D gene is TRBD1 (5 bases). V was clipped by 3 bases and J by 1 base, with 13 bases between them. Germline V gives CDR1 MDHEN, CDR2 SYDVKM. The CDR3 is 16 amino acids. The CDR3 spells CASSFSGRDSNQPQHF. The CDR3 nucleotides read TGTGCCAGCAGTTTCTCGGGTCGGGACAGCAATCAGCCCCAGCATTTT.

This chain uses TRBV25-1 with TRBJ2-5, with D possibly being TRBD1 (5 bases). V was trimmed by 0 bases and J by 1 base, leaving 6 bases between them. The length of the CDR3 is 14 residues. Germline lookup yields CDR1 MGHDK and CDR2 SYGVNS. In nucleotides, the CDR3 is TGTGCCAGCAGTGAATACAGGGCCCAAGAGACCCAGTACTTC. Its translation: CASSEYRAQETQYF.

V is TRBV10-3 and J is TRBJ2-7; TRBD2 agrees at 10 bases. From germline, CDR1 is ENHRY and CDR2 SYGVKD. With 8 bases clipped from V and 2 bases from J, the junction kept 9 bases outside the gene matches. This CDR3 comprises 15 residues. Written as DNA, the CDR3 is TGTGCCATCGGGGTAGCGGGAGGAATAACCTACGAGCAGTACTTC. Protein sequence: CAIGVAGGITYEQYF.

This clonotype was observed a few times. The J gene is TRBJ1-2, the V gene TRBV11-2; D is ambiguous. V was clipped by 3 bases and J by 8 bases, with 13 bases between them. The CDR3 length is 13 residues. The germline V gene has CDR1 SGHAT and CDR2 FQNNGV. This CDR3 reads CASSFVGQKGYTF. In DNA, the CDR3 is TGTGCCAGCAGCTTTGTGGGCCAGAAGGGCTACACCTTC. Using reference TRBV11-2 and TRBJ1-2 for the parts outside the CDR3, the full variable domain is EAGVAQSPRYKIIEKRQSVAFWCNPISGHATLYWYQQILGQGPKLLIQFQNNGVVDDSQLPKDRFSAERLKGVDSTLKIQPAKLEDSAVYLCASSFVGQKGYTFGSGTRLTVV.

In nucleotides, the CDR3 is TGTGCCAGTAGTACTGGACAGGGCCTAAACATTCAGTACTTC. Amino acid sequence: CASSTGQGLNIQYF. This chain links TRBV19 with TRBJ2-4; 8 bases line up with TRBD1. The germline CDR1 and CDR2 sequences are LNHDA and SQIVND (reference sequence). The CDR3 is 14 amino acids. The trim removed 4 bases at V and 6 bases at J, leaving 5 bases unmatched.

The rearrangement joins TRBV20-1 to TRBJ2-7, with TRBD1 identical over 7 bases. Germline V gene sequence: CDR1 DFQATT, CDR2 SNEGSKA (reference sequence). The CDR3 covers 14 residues. The junction had 8 bases not matched to a gene; V was cut back by 0 bases and J by 6 bases. The CDR3 reads CSARDFRQGREQYF. CDR3 DNA: TGCAGTGCTAGAGATTTCCGACAGGGCCGCGAGCAGTACTTC.

The rearrangement uses TRBV7-9 and TRBJ1-4, with TRBD1 matching over 9 bases. The germline gives CDR1 SEHNR, CDR2 FQNEAQ (reference sequence). This CDR3 comprises 15 residues. J was trimmed by 8 bases and V by 5 bases; bases with no gene match: 9. The CDR3 coding sequence is TGTGCCAGCAGCCCCTTGGGACAGGGCAAAGAAAAACTGTTTTTT. This gives the protein CASSPLGQGKEKLFF.